A selection of T cell receptor beta chains follows, all from one sample in a study of regulatory T cells in long-lasting Graves disease. TCRdb used MiXCR to reprocess the multiplex PCR reads, holding one entry per CDR3 protein. The sample contains 550,000 to 650,000 distinct CDR3 sequences, about 15% of which appear only once. A further study also used this sample, focusing on T cells in Graves' hyperthyroidism and ophthalmopathy.

The sequenced sample was peripheral blood mononuclear cells (PBMCs), obtained at new diagnosis, from a patient treated with antithyroid drugs. These TCRs come from a man younger than 35 with Graves disease. Each CDR3 is given with its conserved first and last residue. A D gene is named only where the DNA matches it firmly.

v_gene	j_gene	d_gene	CDR3aa
TRBV7-2	TRBJ2-5	TRBD2	CASSRLAGSQETQYF
TRBV12-3/TRBV12-4	TRBJ1-5	NA	CASSSGGEDQPQHF
TRBV13	TRBJ2-1	NA	CASSLRSRTDGNEQFF
TRBV18	TRBJ2-7	NA	CASSQNNNQQYF
TRBV19	TRBJ2-2	NA	CASSTLEGGGSGELFF
TRBV7-9	TRBJ2-2	TRBD1	CATDPGDRANTGELFF
TRBV10-3	TRBJ2-1	TRBD2	CAPQRTGGPTLLYNEQFF
TRBV30	TRBJ1-1	NA	CAWIVNTEAFF
TRBV20-1	TRBJ1-1	NA	CSALTDGNTEAFF
TRBV20-1	TRBJ1-5	NA	CSARASGSNQPQHF
TRBV2	TRBJ2-1	NA	CASRGNYGNEQFF
TRBV20-1	TRBJ2-3	NA	CSARRDSTDTQYF
TRBV6-1	TRBJ1-2	NA	CASSQGGWGYTF
TRBV4-2	TRBJ1-5	NA	CASSQEPIGHF
TRBV18	TRBJ2-1	NA	CASSPGDLGFF
TRBV20-1	TRBJ2-7	TRBD2	CSAAFSGSTSEQYF
TRBV18	TRBJ1-1	NA	CASSPSIGGWGAFF
TRBV2	TRBJ1-5	NA	CASSTPGTLALWEQPQHF
TRBV20-1	TRBJ2-3	NA	CSARRTAAPANTQYF
TRBV13	NA	TRBD2	CASSLWTSGEETQYF
TRBV5-1	TRBJ2-5	NA	CASSLVPTEPQYF
TRBV11-2	TRBJ1-5	NA	CASSSGRNQPQHF
TRBV12-3/TRBV12-4	TRBJ1-2	NA	CASSFFLDPVYGYTF
TRBV7-9	TRBJ1-1	NA	CASSLAGLNVEAFF
TRBV5-1	TRBJ2-1	NA	CASSFSPGVSYNEQFF
TRBV30	TRBJ1-1	TRBD1	CAWRPTGTGWTEAFF
TRBV6-1	TRBJ1-1	NA	CASRPGQASQDEAFF
TRBV5-6	TRBJ2-3	TRBD2	CASSSKREGDTQYF
TRBV20-1	TRBJ2-5	TRBD1	CSATAWDRSQETQYF
TRBV7-3	TRBJ2-1	NA	CASRNQRDLRWFF
TRBV15	TRBJ2-7	NA	CATTDFGAEANEQYF
TRBV5-1	TRBJ1-4	TRBD1	CASSVGQGREKLFF
TRBV20-1	TRBJ1-1	NA	CSAYGGLNTEAFF
TRBV20-1	TRBJ2-1	NA	CSARGFFTWATFF
TRBV5-1	TRBJ2-3	NA	CASSPVGGMGTDTQYF